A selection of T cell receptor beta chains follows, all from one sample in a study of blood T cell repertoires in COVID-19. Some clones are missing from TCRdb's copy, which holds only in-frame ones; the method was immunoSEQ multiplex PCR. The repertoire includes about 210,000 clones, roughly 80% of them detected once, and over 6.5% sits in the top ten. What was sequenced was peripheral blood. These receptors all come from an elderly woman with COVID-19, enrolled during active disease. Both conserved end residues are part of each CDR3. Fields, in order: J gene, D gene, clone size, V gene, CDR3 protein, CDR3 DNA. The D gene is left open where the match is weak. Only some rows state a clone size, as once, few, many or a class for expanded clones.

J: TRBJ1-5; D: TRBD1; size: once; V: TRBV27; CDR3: CASSPRGTGPYSNQPQHF; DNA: TGTGCCAGCAGCCCGCGAGGGACAGGCCCCTATAGCAATCAGCCCCAGCATTTT
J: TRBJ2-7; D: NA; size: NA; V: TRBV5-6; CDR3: CASSDLVGGEQYF; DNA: TGTGCCAGCAGCGATCTGGTGGGGGGCGAGCAGTACTTC
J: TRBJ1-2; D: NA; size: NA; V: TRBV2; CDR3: CASGSGGYGYTF; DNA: TGTGCCAGCGGGAGTGGAGGATATGGCTACACCTTC
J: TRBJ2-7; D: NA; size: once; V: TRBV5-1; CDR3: CASSATGLEYEQYF; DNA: TGCGCCAGCAGCGCCACAGGGTTGGAGTACGAGCAGTACTTC
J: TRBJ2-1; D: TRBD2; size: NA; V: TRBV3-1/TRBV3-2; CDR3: CASSQAGGRNEQFF; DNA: TGTGCCAGCAGCCAAGCGGGGGGGCGAAATGAGCAGTTCTTC
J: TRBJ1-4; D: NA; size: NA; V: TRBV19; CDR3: CASRLSPTGRFEELFF; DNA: TGTGCCAGTAGGTTGTCCCCGACAGGTCGTTTCGAAGAACTGTTTTTT
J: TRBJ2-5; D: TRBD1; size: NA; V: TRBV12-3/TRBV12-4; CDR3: CASSDRGETQYF; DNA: TGTGCCAGCAGTGACAGGGGAGAGACCCAGTACTTC
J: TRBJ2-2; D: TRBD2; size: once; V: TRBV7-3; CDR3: CASSLGLAGGQTGELFF; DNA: TGTGCCAGCAGCCTAGGACTAGCGGGAGGACAAACCGGGGAGCTGTTTTTT
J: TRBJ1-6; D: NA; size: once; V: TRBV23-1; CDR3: CASSPGGSNSPLHF; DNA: TGCGCCAGCAGTCCCGGGGGGTCTAATTCACCCCTCCACTTT
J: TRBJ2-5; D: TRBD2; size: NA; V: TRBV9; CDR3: CASSAGTSGGLGQETQYF; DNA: TGTGCCAGCAGCGCCGGGACTAGCGGGGGGTTAGGGCAAGAGACCCAGTACTTC
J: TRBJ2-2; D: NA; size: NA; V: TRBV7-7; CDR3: CASSLTLGGTGELFF; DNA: TGTGCTAGCAGCTTAACACTAGGTGGAACCGGGGAGCTGTTTTTT
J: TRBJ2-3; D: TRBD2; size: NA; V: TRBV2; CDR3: CASSGASGITDTQYF; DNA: TGTGCCAGCAGTGGTGCTAGCGGTATCACAGATACGCAGTATTTT
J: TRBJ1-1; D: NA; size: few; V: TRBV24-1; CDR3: CATSYAENTEAFF; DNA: TGTGCCACCAGTTATGCAGAGAACACTGAAGCTTTCTTT
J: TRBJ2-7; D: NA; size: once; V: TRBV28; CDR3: CASRVSPGPYEQYF; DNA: TGTGCCAGCAGGGTCAGTCCGGGTCCGTACGAGCAGTACTTC
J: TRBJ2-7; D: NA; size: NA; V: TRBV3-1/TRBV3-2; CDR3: CASSQAGPHEQYF; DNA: TGTGCCAGCAGCCAAGCTGGGCCCCACGAGCAGTACTTC
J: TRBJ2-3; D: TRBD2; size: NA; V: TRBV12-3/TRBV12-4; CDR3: CASTSGGLGEYF; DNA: TGTGCCAGCACAAGCGGGGGCCTAGGGGAGTATTTT
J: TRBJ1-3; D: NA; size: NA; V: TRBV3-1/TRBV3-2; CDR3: CASGRYRGNTIYF; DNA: TGTGCCAGCGGGCGATACAGGGGAAACACCATATATTTT
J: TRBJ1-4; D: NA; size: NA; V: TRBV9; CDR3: CASSVAVTTNEKLFF; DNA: TGTGCCAGCAGCGTAGCGGTGACAACTAATGAAAAACTGTTTTTT
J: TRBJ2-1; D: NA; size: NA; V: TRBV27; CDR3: CASKRAHSSEQFF; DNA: TGTGCCAGCAAGAGGGCCCACAGTAGTGAGCAGTTCTTC
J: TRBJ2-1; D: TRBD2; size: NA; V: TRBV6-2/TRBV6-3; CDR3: CASSLRRRLAGANEQFF; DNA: TGTGCCAGCAGTTTACGGAGAAGACTAGCGGGGGCCAATGAGCAGTTCTTC
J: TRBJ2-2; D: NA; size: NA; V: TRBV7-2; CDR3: CASRPRARDTGELFF; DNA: TGTGCCAGCAGGCCGAGGGCGAGAGACACCGGGGAGCTGTTTTTT
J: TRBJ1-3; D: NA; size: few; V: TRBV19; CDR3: CASSTRQGRNTIYF; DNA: TGTGCCAGTAGTACCCGTCAGGGTCGGAACACCATATATTTT
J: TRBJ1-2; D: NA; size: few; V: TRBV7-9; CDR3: CASSLEGVVYGYTF; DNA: TGTGCCAGCAGCTTAGAGGGGGTAGTCTATGGCTACACCTTC
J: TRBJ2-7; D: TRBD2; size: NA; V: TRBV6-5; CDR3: CASSPGSGVYEQYF; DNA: TGTGCCAGCAGCCCAGGAAGCGGGGTCTACGAGCAGTACTTC
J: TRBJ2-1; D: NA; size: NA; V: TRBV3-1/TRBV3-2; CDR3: CASSRASAEQFF; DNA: TGTGCCAGCAGCCGGGCTAGCGCCGAGCAGTTCTTC
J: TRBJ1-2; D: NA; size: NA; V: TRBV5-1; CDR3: CASSLRTDYGYTF; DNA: TGCGCCAGCAGCTTGAGGACAGACTATGGCTACACCTTC
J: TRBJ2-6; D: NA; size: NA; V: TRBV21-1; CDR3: CASRDGCSANVLTF; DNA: TGTGCCAGCCGAGACGGTTGTAGCGCCAACGTCCTGACTTTC
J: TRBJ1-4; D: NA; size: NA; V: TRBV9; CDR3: CASSQALNEKLFF; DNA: TGTGCCAGCAGCCAGGCCCTTAATGAAAAACTGTTTTTT
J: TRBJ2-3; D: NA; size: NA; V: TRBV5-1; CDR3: CASSSLAESTDTQYF; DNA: TGCGCCAGCAGCTCCCTCGCGGAAAGCACAGATACGCAGTATTTT
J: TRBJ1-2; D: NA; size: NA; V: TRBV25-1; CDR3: CASTSGEPYGYTF; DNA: TGTGCCAGCACCTCGGGGGAACCCTATGGCTACACCTTC
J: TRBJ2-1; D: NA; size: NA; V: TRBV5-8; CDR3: CASSLGAYNEQFF; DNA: TGTGCCAGCAGCTTGGGAGCTTACAATGAGCAGTTCTTC
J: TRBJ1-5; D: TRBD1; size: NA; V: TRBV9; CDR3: CASSYSRTGARLRPQHF; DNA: TGTGCCAGCAGCTATTCTCGGACAGGGGCAAGGTTGAGACCCCAGCATTTT
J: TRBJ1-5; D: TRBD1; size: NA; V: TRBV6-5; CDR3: CASSIGTAGQPQHF; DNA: TGTGCCAGCAGTATAGGGACAGCAGGTCAGCCCCAGCATTTT
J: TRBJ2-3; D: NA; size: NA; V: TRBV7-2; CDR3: CASSEPVDTQYF; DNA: TGTGCCAGCAGCGAACCAGTCGATACGCAGTATTTT
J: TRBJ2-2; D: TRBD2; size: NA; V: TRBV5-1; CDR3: CASSLGAGDGELFF; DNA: TGCGCCAGCAGCTTGGGAGCGGGGGACGGGGAGCTGTTTTTT
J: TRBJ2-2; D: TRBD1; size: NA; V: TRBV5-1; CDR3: CASKGQGSNTGELFF; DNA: TGCGCCAGCAAAGGACAGGGGTCGAACACCGGGGAGCTGTTTTTT
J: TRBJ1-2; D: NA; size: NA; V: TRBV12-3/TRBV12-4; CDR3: CASSLDGSYGYTF; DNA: TGTGCCAGCAGTTTGGATGGGAGCTATGGCTACACCTTC
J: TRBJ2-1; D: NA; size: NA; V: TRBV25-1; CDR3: CASSLVGRVEQFF; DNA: TGTGCCAGCAGTCTTGTCGGGAGAGTGGAGCAGTTCTTC
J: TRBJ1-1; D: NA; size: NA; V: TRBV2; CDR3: CASSAYGSGNTEAFF; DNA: TGTGCCAGCAGTGCGTACGGGTCTGGGAACACTGAAGCTTTCTTT
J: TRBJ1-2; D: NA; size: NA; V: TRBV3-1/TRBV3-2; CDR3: CASSPRGGGGYGYTF; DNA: TGTGCCAGCAGCCCCCGGGGGGGAGGAGGCTATGGCTACACCTTC
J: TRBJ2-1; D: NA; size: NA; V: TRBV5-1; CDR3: CASSVGGGYNEQFF; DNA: TGCGCCAGCAGCGTAGGTGGCGGCTACAATGAGCAGTTCTTC
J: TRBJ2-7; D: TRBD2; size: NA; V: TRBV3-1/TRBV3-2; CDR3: CASSPPGGREQYF; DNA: TGTGCCAGCAGCCCCCCGGGGGGGCGGGAGCAGTACTTC
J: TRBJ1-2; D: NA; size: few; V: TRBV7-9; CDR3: CASSLSGGNGYTF; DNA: TGTGCCAGCAGCTTATCGGGGGGAAATGGCTACACCTTC
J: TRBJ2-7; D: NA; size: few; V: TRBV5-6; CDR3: CASSLRALLSYEQYF; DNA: TGTGCCAGCAGCCTGCGGGCTCTCCTATCCTACGAGCAGTACTTC
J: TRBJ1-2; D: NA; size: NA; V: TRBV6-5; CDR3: CASRESNYGYTF; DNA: TGTGCCAGCAGAGAGAGTAACTATGGCTACACCTTC
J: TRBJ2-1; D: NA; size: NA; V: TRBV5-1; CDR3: CASSLSQEGGRFF; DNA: TGCGCCAGCAGCTTGTCCCAGGAAGGAGGGAGGTTCTTC